This T cell receptor beta chain originates from a study of beta chain features in type 1 diabetes. Study as a whole: The patient and healthy donor groups were comparable for age, gender and cell yields. Sorted cells numbering roughly 98,000,000 were examined across all samples.

Findings and limits, study-wide: Cells with high TCR expression could be over-represented when cDNA is sequenced.

Concerning this clone: What it binds is unknown. This specimen includes other DNA sequences encoding the same CDR3.

The whole isolated RNA underwent reverse transcription, so sequencing captured expressed TCRB transcripts. TCRdb's table, derived via immunoSEQ multiplex PCR, lists solely in-frame clones and lacks some. The table has approximately 200,000 clones, 9.6% seen once. Sequencing was performed on naive CD4+ T cells from blood. This receptor was identified in a woman aged 18-29 years in good health.

CDR3: CASSYGGGSTDTQYF. CDR3 coding DNA: TGTGCCAGCAGTTACGGTGGGGGGAGCACAGATACGCAGTATTTT. The rearrangement links TRBV6-5 to TRBJ2-3, with TRBD2 as a possible D gene (6 bases). This CDR3 is 15 amino acids long. Trimming took off 2 bases at V and 0 bases at J, with 9 bases between the two ends. CDR1 MNHEY and CDR2 SVGAGI come from the germline V gene.